This is a list of T cell receptor beta chains from one sample in a study of blood T cell repertoires in COVID-19. TCRdb's copy holds only in-frame clones and misses some; the assay was immunoSEQ multiplex PCR. Here the sample spans approximately 350,000 clones, 80% to 90% being singletons. Input material: peripheral blood. All receptors derive from a young man with active or convalescent COVID-19. Both conserved end residues are part of each CDR3. D genes are given only for firm matches. Some rows mark clone size as missing; the rest say once, few, many or name a class of expanded clone.

d_gene: NA
v_gene: TRBV28
abundance: once
j_gene: TRBJ1-1
CDR3nt: TGTGCCAGCAGTTGGTCTGGGGCCACTGAAGCTTTCTTT
CDR3aa: CASSWSGATEAFF

d_gene: TRBD1
v_gene: TRBV11-2
abundance: NA
j_gene: TRBJ1-1
CDR3nt: TGTGCCAGCAGCTTAGTAAGGGGGCGGATCACTGAAGCTTTCTTT
CDR3aa: CASSLVRGRITEAFF

d_gene: NA
v_gene: TRBV28
abundance: NA
j_gene: TRBJ1-6
CDR3nt: TGTGCCAGCAGTTCTTACCGCAAGGAGGTTAATTCACCCCTCCACTTT
CDR3aa: CASSSYRKEVNSPLHF

d_gene: TRBD2
v_gene: TRBV6-2/TRBV6-3
abundance: NA
j_gene: TRBJ2-7
CDR3nt: TGTGCCAGCAGTTACCCCCTCGGACTAGCGGGGACTGCGGGCGAGCAGTACTTC
CDR3aa: CASSYPLGLAGTAGEQYF

d_gene: NA
v_gene: TRBV3-1/TRBV3-2
abundance: NA
j_gene: TRBJ1-2
CDR3nt: TGTGCCAGCAGCCAAGACCGGGTACAAGGCTACACCTTC
CDR3aa: CASSQDRVQGYTF

d_gene: NA
v_gene: TRBV4-3
abundance: NA
j_gene: TRBJ1-4
CDR3nt: TGCGCCAGCAGCCCAGGGTATTTCCAGGAAAAACTGTTTTTT
CDR3aa: CASSPGYFQEKLFF

d_gene: TRBD2
v_gene: TRBV27
abundance: NA
j_gene: TRBJ2-7
CDR3nt: TGTGCCAGCAGTTTAGCTCTAGCGGCCCCCTACGAGCAGTACTTC
CDR3aa: CASSLALAAPYEQYF

d_gene: NA
v_gene: TRBV7-2
abundance: NA
j_gene: TRBJ1-5
CDR3nt: TGTGCCAGCAGCTCCCGGGACATCCCTTTGGGACAGCCCCAGCATTTT
CDR3aa: CASSSRDIPLGQPQHF

d_gene: TRBD1
v_gene: TRBV28
abundance: NA
j_gene: TRBJ1-1
CDR3nt: TGTGCCAGCAGTTTTCAGGGGGGCGCTGATAACACTGAAGCTTTCTTT
CDR3aa: CASSFQGGADNTEAFF

d_gene: NA
v_gene: TRBV30
abundance: NA
j_gene: TRBJ2-7
CDR3nt: TGTGCCATGCAGGGTAGGCAGTACTTC
CDR3aa: CAMQGRQYF

d_gene: TRBD1
v_gene: TRBV30
abundance: NA
j_gene: TRBJ2-3
CDR3nt: TGTGCCTGGAGCCTGACAGGGGGCACAGATACGCAGTATTTT
CDR3aa: CAWSLTGGTDTQYF

d_gene: TRBD1
v_gene: TRBV20-1
abundance: few
j_gene: TRBJ2-7
CDR3nt: TGCAGTGCTAGGGTGGGACAGTCCTCGTACTTC
CDR3aa: CSARVGQSSYF

d_gene: TRBD2
v_gene: TRBV7-3
abundance: NA
j_gene: TRBJ2-7
CDR3nt: TGTGCCAGCAGCCGCGGTCAGGGACTAGCGGGAGGTCGAGGCTCCTACGAGCAGTACTTC
CDR3aa: CASSRGQGLAGGRGSYEQYF

d_gene: TRBD1
v_gene: TRBV9
abundance: NA
j_gene: TRBJ2-1
CDR3nt: TGTGCCAGCAGCGTAGATGGGACAGGGTCTAATGAGCAGTTCTTC
CDR3aa: CASSVDGTGSNEQFF

d_gene: NA
v_gene: TRBV7-2
abundance: NA
j_gene: TRBJ2-1
CDR3nt: TGTGCCAGCAGGGATCCCACCAGGGGGGCCTCAGAGTTCTTC
CDR3aa: CASRDPTRGASEFF

d_gene: TRBD1
v_gene: TRBV28
abundance: NA
j_gene: TRBJ1-4
CDR3nt: TGTGCCAGCAGTTGGACAGGATCCGGGTGGACTAATGAAAAACTGTTTTTT
CDR3aa: CASSWTGSGWTNEKLFF

d_gene: NA
v_gene: TRBV29-1
abundance: once
j_gene: TRBJ1-1
CDR3nt: TGCAGCGTTGGACAATCAGGAAACACTGAAGCTTTCTTT
CDR3aa: CSVGQSGNTEAFF

d_gene: TRBD1
v_gene: TRBV4-3
abundance: NA
j_gene: TRBJ1-4
CDR3nt: TGCGCCAGCAGCCAAGATCCGGGACAGTTTTTAGAAAAACTGTTTTTT
CDR3aa: CASSQDPGQFLEKLFF

d_gene: NA
v_gene: TRBV3-1/TRBV3-2
abundance: NA
j_gene: TRBJ2-6
CDR3nt: TGTGCCAGCAGCCCTATTCCCTTTTCTGGGGCCAACGTCCTGACTTTC
CDR3aa: CASSPIPFSGANVLTF

d_gene: NA
v_gene: TRBV6-6
abundance: NA
j_gene: TRBJ2-2
CDR3nt: TGTGCCAGCATCTTCGCGGGACGGGCCGGGGAGCTGTTTTTT
CDR3aa: CASIFAGRAGELFF

d_gene: NA
v_gene: TRBV5-6
abundance: NA
j_gene: TRBJ2-5
CDR3nt: TGTGCCAGCAGCTTGGTGGGCCAGCAAGAGACCCAGTACTTC
CDR3aa: CASSLVGQQETQYF

d_gene: NA
v_gene: TRBV11-2
abundance: NA
j_gene: TRBJ2-7
CDR3nt: TGTGCCAGCAGCTTAGACGCGGACTACGAGCAGTACTTC
CDR3aa: CASSLDADYEQYF

d_gene: TRBD2
v_gene: TRBV4-3
abundance: NA
j_gene: TRBJ2-3
CDR3nt: TGCGCCAGCAGCCAACACCCCGGGGGGGGGACCACAGATACGCAGTATTTT
CDR3aa: CASSQHPGGGTTDTQYF

d_gene: NA
v_gene: TRBV7-3
abundance: NA
j_gene: TRBJ2-1
CDR3nt: TGTGCCAGCAGCCCCGGGTACAGGGGGGGGACAAATGAGCAGTTCTTC
CDR3aa: CASSPGYRGGTNEQFF

d_gene: NA
v_gene: TRBV29-1
abundance: once
j_gene: TRBJ1-3
CDR3nt: TGCAGCGTCCGACATGGAAACACCATATATTTT
CDR3aa: CSVRHGNTIYF

d_gene: NA
v_gene: TRBV7-2
abundance: NA
j_gene: TRBJ1-3
CDR3nt: TGTGCCAGCAGCCCCCTCCTCACTTCTGGAAACACCATATATTTT
CDR3aa: CASSPLLTSGNTIYF

d_gene: NA
v_gene: TRBV5-1
abundance: NA
j_gene: TRBJ2-5
CDR3nt: TGCGCCAGCAGTACCGGGGTGGAGACCCAGTACTTC
CDR3aa: CASSTGVETQYF

d_gene: TRBD1
v_gene: TRBV30
abundance: NA
j_gene: TRBJ1-2
CDR3nt: TGTGCCTGGAGTGGGGGGACAGAGACTAACTATGGCTACACCTTC
CDR3aa: CAWSGGTETNYGYTF

d_gene: NA
v_gene: TRBV28
abundance: once
j_gene: TRBJ1-1
CDR3nt: TGTGCCAGCAGTCCCCTGCGGCGAAACACTGAAGCTTTCTTT
CDR3aa: CASSPLRRNTEAFF

d_gene: TRBD1
v_gene: TRBV2
abundance: NA
j_gene: TRBJ2-7
CDR3nt: TGTGCCAGGCAGACAGGGACCTACGAGCAGTACTTC
CDR3aa: CARQTGTYEQYF

d_gene: NA
v_gene: TRBV11-3
abundance: NA
j_gene: TRBJ2-7
CDR3nt: TGTGCCAGCAGCGAGGCCCCCCTAGGAGTCTACGAGCAGTACTTC
CDR3aa: CASSEAPLGVYEQYF

d_gene: NA
v_gene: TRBV19
abundance: NA
j_gene: TRBJ1-1
CDR3nt: TGTGCCAGTATCAGGGTCACTGAAGCTTTCTTT
CDR3aa: CASIRVTEAFF

d_gene: NA
v_gene: TRBV19
abundance: few
j_gene: TRBJ1-2
CDR3nt: TGTGCCAGTAGTATAAGGGGGGGCTACACCTTC
CDR3aa: CASSIRGGYTF

d_gene: NA
v_gene: TRBV6-5
abundance: NA
j_gene: TRBJ2-7
CDR3nt: TGTGCCAGCAGTTACAAGGCAGGGGCCCACGAGCAGTACTTC
CDR3aa: CASSYKAGAHEQYF

d_gene: TRBD2
v_gene: TRBV7-2
abundance: NA
j_gene: TRBJ2-1
CDR3nt: TGTGCCAGCAGCCCGGGAGGTATGGTAGATGAGCAGTTCTTC
CDR3aa: CASSPGGMVDEQFF

d_gene: NA
v_gene: TRBV7-3
abundance: NA
j_gene: TRBJ2-7
CDR3nt: TGTGCCAGCGCCTTGGGCAGGCGATCCTCCTACGAGCAGTACTTC
CDR3aa: CASALGRRSSYEQYF

d_gene: NA
v_gene: TRBV7-8
abundance: NA
j_gene: TRBJ1-6
CDR3nt: TGTGCCAGCAGCTTAGCGTATGGCAGGCCAGATAATTCACCCCTCCACTTT
CDR3aa: CASSLAYGRPDNSPLHF

d_gene: NA
v_gene: TRBV4-1
abundance: NA
j_gene: TRBJ1-5
CDR3nt: TGCGCCAGCAGCCAAGGTAGACTTGTAACGAATCAGCCCCAGCATTTT
CDR3aa: CASSQGRLVTNQPQHF

d_gene: TRBD1
v_gene: TRBV13
abundance: NA
j_gene: TRBJ2-6
CDR3nt: TGTGCCAGCAGCTCGGACAGGCCCCCTGGGGCCAACGTCCTGACTTTC
CDR3aa: CASSSDRPPGANVLTF

d_gene: NA
v_gene: TRBV6-1
abundance: NA
j_gene: TRBJ2-7
CDR3nt: TGTGCCAGCAGTGAAGCCGACATGATTACACCCGAGCAGTACTTC
CDR3aa: CASSEADMITPEQYF

d_gene: TRBD2
v_gene: TRBV28
abundance: NA
j_gene: TRBJ2-1
CDR3nt: TGTGCCAGCAGTTTATCTGTAAGCGGGAGGGCGGGTGAGCAGTTCTTC
CDR3aa: CASSLSVSGRAGEQFF

d_gene: NA
v_gene: TRBV6-5
abundance: NA
j_gene: TRBJ1-5
CDR3nt: TGTGCCAGCTCCCGAGACAGGATGGGTCAGCCCCAGCATTTT
CDR3aa: CASSRDRMGQPQHF

d_gene: TRBD2
v_gene: TRBV2
abundance: NA
j_gene: TRBJ2-7
CDR3nt: TGTGCCAGCAGAAAGGCTAGCGGGAGGGAACAATACGAGCAGTACTTC
CDR3aa: CASRKASGREQYEQYF